This T cell receptor (beta chain) was sequenced in a study of T-cell memory formation after mild COVID-19. Germline V CDR1 and CDR2: SGHVS, FNYEAQ. The CDR3 length is 14 residues. V dropped 4 bases and J dropped 5; count of bases not matched to a gene: 7. This clonotype was detected a few times. Each CDR3 protein is one row after TCRdb ran MiXCR on the 5' RACE reads. Here the sample spans 550,000 to 600,000 distinct CDR3 sequences, about 18% being singletons. The V gene is TRBV7-6, the J gene TRBJ2-7; TRBD1 agrees at 8 bases. This receptor was identified in an adult woman who had mild COVID-19 (a few samples of this study predate the infection). Cell type and time point are not known. Sequencing was done on a sample of PBMCs or a T cell subset sorted from them (not recorded which). The CDR3 region is CASSYGRGRNEQYF. CDR3 bases: TGTGCCAGCAGCTACGGCAGGGGGCGTAACGAGCAGTACTTC.